Listed here is a single TCR beta chain. As yet, its antigen is unknown. This record belongs to a study of T cells in localized non-small cell lung cancer. Whole-study results and caveats: Uninvolved adjacent lung showed higher T cell clonality than tumor. In the blood, greater T cell density corresponded to longer overall survival. Turning up in adjacent lung were a median around 60 of the top 100 tumor clones.

CDR3 size: 16 residues. The germline V gene has CDR1 SNHLY and CDR2 FYNNEI. The junction had 6 bases not matched to a gene; V was cut back by 5 bases and J by 2 bases. The data were produced by immunoSEQ multiplex PCR, yet TCRdb's version contains in-frame clones alone and is incomplete. The sample carries about 24,000 clones, under 95% recorded once. The rearrangement links TRBV2 to TRBJ2-7; TRBD2 agrees at 13 bases. This TCR came from a man aged 35 to 69 with stage III squamous cell lung carcinoma. The sequences come from peripheral blood, collected before any cancer treatment. For the CDR3, the DNA is TGTGCCAGCAGTCCTACCGGGACTAGCGGGACCTACGAGCAGTACTTC. The encoded protein is CASSPTGTSGTYEQYF.